These 9 T cell receptor beta chains were sequenced from one sample in a study of CD8 T cells in ankylosing spondylitis. TCRdb reanalysed the 5' RACE reads using MiXCR and keeps one entry per CDR3 protein. Of about 250,000 distinct CDR3 sequences in the sample, approximately 8% were seen once. Sequences were obtained from blood, either unsorted or a sorted T cell fraction (not recorded which). These receptors originate from a female donor with ankylosing spondylitis or in good health (not recorded which).

This clonotype was detected a few times. J is TRBJ2-1 and V is TRBV15, with TRBD2 matching 8 bases. The V gene end was trimmed by 5 bases and the J gene end by 5 bases; junction bases not matched to a gene: 8. The V gene's germline CDR1 is LNHNV and CDR2 YYDKDF (reference sequence). The CDR3 sequence is 15 residues long. This chain's CDR3 is CATSGSGSLDNEQFF. CDR3 DNA: TGTGCCACCAGCGGAAGCGGGAGTCTTGACAATGAGCAGTTCTTC.

This clonotype has at least ten counts. This sequence joins TRBV15 and TRBJ2-7; D is ambiguous. The CDR3 is 17 residues long. V gave up 0 bases and J gave up 2 bases, with 17 bases separating them. The germline gives CDR1 LNHNV, CDR2 YYDKDF (reference sequence). In DNA, the CDR3 is TGTGCCACCAGCAGAGATCTGCCCGGACGGACCCCCTACGAGCAGTACTTC. It yields the protein CATSRDLPGRTPYEQYF.

In this sample, this clonotype turned up many times. The chain is built from TRBV11-2 and TRBJ2-1; possibly TRBD2 for D (5 bases). Germline lookup yields CDR1 SGHAT and CDR2 FQNNGV. Deletions cut 0 bases from V and 5 bases from J, with 11 bases between. The CDR3 has 15 amino acids. CDR3 residues: CASSLDSGLHNEQFF. CDR3 bases: TGTGCCAGCAGCTTAGATTCAGGACTTCACAATGAGCAGTTCTTC. Based on the CDR3 plus reference TRBV11-2 and TRBJ2-1, the full variable domain is EAGVAQSPRYKIIEKRQSVAFWCNPISGHATLYWYQQILGQGPKLLIQFQNNGVVDDSQLPKDRFSAERLKGVDSTLKIQPAKLEDSAVYLCASSLDSGLHNEQFFGPGTRLTVL.

This clonotype was detected ten times or more. The J gene is TRBJ2-3, the V gene TRBV7-7; D tentatively fits TRBD1 or TRBD2 (5 bases each). V lost 1 base to trimming and J lost 6 bases, with 8 bases between them. CDR1 is SSHAT, CDR2 FNYEAQ, per germline (reference sequence). There are 13 residues in the CDR3. This CDR3 reads CASSLGDGDTQYF. CDR3 sequence (DNA): TGTGCCAGCAGCTTAGGGGACGGCGATACGCAGTATTTT.

This clonotype was detected a few times. The chain combines TRBV7-6 with TRBJ2-1; D may be TRBD1 (6 bases). With 5 bases removed from V and 6 bases from J, the gap between germline ends came to 17 bases. Germline CDR1 SGHVS, CDR2 FNYEAQ. The CDR3 length is 15 residues. This chain's CDR3 is CASSRTGSRGNEQFF. The DNA for the CDR3 is TGTGCCAGCAGCCGAACAGGGTCGAGAGGCAATGAGCAGTTCTTC.

The chain couples TRBV27 to TRBJ1-2; 7 bases fit TRBD1. There are 14 residues in the CDR3. Germline V gene data show CDR1 as MNHEY and CDR2 as SMNVEV (reference sequence). The V segment lost 7 bases and the J segment 8 bases; nucleotides outside the gene matches: 13. CDR3 sequence (DNA): TGTGCCAGCAAGGAGGGGGCATCGAGTACAGGCTACACCTTC. It codes for CASKEGASSTGYTF.

This clonotype was seen ten or more times. The chain joins TRBV10-2 to TRBJ2-3; D assignment may be TRBD1 or TRBD2 (6 bases each). Trimming pared 6 bases from V and 1 base from J, leaving 11 bases between. The CDR3 consists of 14 residues. Germline CDR1 WSHSY, CDR2 SAAADI. The DNA of the CDR3 is TGCGCCAGCAGGGGGAGGACAGGCACAGATACGCAGTATTTT. Protein: CASRGRTGTDTQYF.

This clonotype was recorded at least ten times. The chain links TRBV5-1 to TRBJ2-5, with D perhaps matching TRBD1 or TRBD2 (6 bases each). The CDR3 runs 16 residues. V gave up 4 bases and J gave up 5 bases, with 21 bases separating them. The germline V gene has CDR1 SGHRS and CDR2 YFSETQ. CDR3: CASSPLGAWGAETQYF. As DNA, the CDR3 is TGCGCCAGCAGCCCCCTCGGGGCCTGGGGGGCCGAGACCCAGTACTTC.

In this sample, this clonotype turned up many times. This sequence joins TRBV28 and TRBJ2-4; the D gene is possibly TRBD1 (5 bases). The CDR3 extends over 14 amino acids. CDR1 and CDR2 from the germline V gene are MDHEN and SYDVKM. Trimming took 3 bases from V and 8 from J, leaving 14 bases between them. CDR3 sequence (DNA): TGTGCCAGCAGTTTGAGGCAGGGCGAGCACATTCAGTACTTC. Its translation: CASSLRQGEHIQYF.